These 25 T cell receptor beta chains were sequenced from one sample in a study of shared T cell receptors in the human thymus. Profiled with immunoSEQ multiplex PCR; TCRdb holds only in-frame clones, not every one. Found here are hundreds of thousands of clones, 88% of them singletons; the top ten hold about 0.01%. A further study also used this sample, focusing on human thymus T cells.

The sample was thymocytes. All receptors derive from a boy less than two years old with a congenital heart defect.

A single count supports this clone. For the CDR3, the DNA is TGTGCCAGCAGCCCTGGGACAGGGAAGTCCTACGAGCAGTACTTC. This codes for CASSPGTGKSYEQYF. The rearrangement links TRBV5-6 to TRBJ2-7, with 9 bases fitting TRBD1. This CDR3 is built from 15 residues. Germline loops: CDR1 SGHDT, CDR2 YYEEEE. V trimming: 4 bases; J trimming: 1 base; junction bases outside the gene matches: 6.

The rearrangement uses TRBV29-1 and TRBJ2-5; the match to TRBD1 covers 7 bases. The CDR3 runs 12 residues. The J segment lost 2 bases and the V segment lost 7 bases, leaving 4 bases of the junction unmatched. In germline, CDR1 is SQVTM, CDR2 ANQGSEA. The CDR3 nucleotides read TGCAGCGATAACAGGGGTCAAGAGACCCAGTACTTC. Residues: CSDNRGQETQYF.

This chain links TRBV19 with TRBJ2-2; tentatively, D is TRBD1 (7 bases). The CDR3 extends over 19 amino acids. Germline CDR1 is LNHDA and CDR2 is SQIVND (reference sequence). Trimming stripped 3 bases from V and 1 base from J, with 21 bases between. CDR3 region: CASSMEGAEEDMNTGELFF. CDR3 sequence (DNA): TGTGCCAGTAGTATGGAGGGGGCCGAGGAGGATATGAACACCGGGGAGCTGTTTTTT.

This chain uses TRBV28 with TRBJ2-7; D unresolved. The CDR3 is 11 amino acids. Trimming shortened V by 5 bases and J by 0 bases, and 2 bases separated the two germline ends. Germline assignment: CDR1 MDHEN and CDR2 SYDVKM. The CDR3 coding sequence is TGTGCCAGCAGTCACTCCTACGAGCAGTACTTC. Translated: CASSHSYEQYF.

The chain is built from TRBV5-1 and TRBJ2-2; TRBD1 matches at 9 bases. The CDR3 runs to 15 residues. Trimming cost V 4 bases and J 6 bases; bases outside gene matches: 7. Per germline, CDR1 SGHRS and CDR2 YFSETQ. This chain's CDR3 is CASSRAGTGPGELFF. CDR3 sequence (DNA): TGCGCCAGCAGCCGGGCCGGGACAGGGCCCGGGGAGCTGTTTTTT.

This sequence joins TRBV14 and TRBJ2-7, with D maybe TRBD1 (6 bases). V lost 0 bases and J 2 bases, leaving 26 bases between the germline ends. The CDR3 is 20 residues long. Germline loops: CDR1 SGHDN, CDR2 FVKESK. The CDR3 sequence is CASSQEGDKESLLDTYEQYF. The CDR3 DNA is TGTGCCAGCAGCCAAGAAGGGGACAAGGAATCTTTGCTGGATACCTACGAGCAGTACTTC.

This chain uses TRBV19 with TRBJ2-2, with 12 bases identical to TRBD1. Trimming took 1 base from V and 4 from J; bases not matched to a gene: 13. CDR1 is LNHDA and CDR2 is SQIVND in the germline V gene (reference sequence). The CDR3 consists of 20 residues. The CDR3 nucleotides read TGTGCCAGTAGTATAGGGCCCCCTGACCGGGACAGGGGGCTCACCGGGGAGCTGTTTTTT. Its protein is CASSIGPPDRDRGLTGELFF. The complete variable domain, with remaining parts taken from reference TRBV19 and TRBJ2-2, reads DGGITQSPKYLFRKEGQNVTLSCEQNLNHDAMYWYRQDPGQGLRLIYYSQIVNDFQKGDIAEGYSVSREKKESFPLTVTSAQKNPTAFYLCASSIGPPDRDRGLTGELFFGEGSRLTVL.

The chain employs TRBV29-1 and TRBJ1-1, with D unresolved. The germline CDR1 and CDR2 sequences are SQVTM and ANQGSEA. The CDR3 is 11 residues long. Trimming removed 6 bases from V and 0 bases from J, with 5 bases in between. CDR3 nucleotide sequence: TGCAGCGTCCCAATGAACACTGAAGCTTTCTTT. This translates into CSVPMNTEAFF.

This clone was counted a single time. This chain connects TRBV6-6 to TRBJ1-4; no definite D call. The V gene lost 10 bases and the J gene lost 3 bases, with 12 bases spanning the gap. The CDR3 loop spans 13 amino acids. Germline CDR1 is MNHNY and CDR2 is SVGAGI (reference sequence). CDR3 protein: CAISSSANEKLFF. CDR3 DNA: TGTGCCATATCCTCGAGTGCTAATGAAAAACTGTTTTTT.

The chain uses TRBV6-1 and TRBJ2-3, with TRBD1 matching 7 bases. Trimming removed 4 bases from V and 0 bases from J; junction bases left unmatched: 4. Germline V gene lookup returns CDR1 MNHNS and CDR2 SASEGT. The CDR3 runs 15 residues. The CDR3: CASSAPTGSTDTQYF. As DNA, the CDR3 is TGTGCCAGCAGTGCTCCGACAGGGAGCACAGATACGCAGTATTTT.

A note on this clone: Relative to the germline gene, one junction end is altered; a read error may explain this. This chain links TRBV7-7 with TRBJ2-1; TRBD2 matches 7 bases. The CDR3 runs 15 residues. Germline loops: CDR1 SSHAT, CDR2 FNYEAQ (reference sequence). The CDR3 region has the DNA TGTGCTAGCAGCTTGACGGGCGGGAGTTTTGATGAGCAGTTCTTC. Protein sequence: CASSLTGGSFDEQFF.

This chain links TRBV5-1 with TRBJ1-4; 10 nucleotides line up with TRBD1. The germline V gene encodes CDR1 SGHRS and CDR2 YFSETQ. The V segment lost 3 bases and the J segment 7 bases; nucleotides outside the gene matches: 6. The CDR3 totals 15 residues. CDR3 in amino acids: CASSSTGQGTEKLFF. In DNA form, the CDR3 reads TGCGCCAGCAGCTCCACGGGACAGGGGACTGAAAAACTGTTTTTT.

V gene TRBV27 combines with J gene TRBJ2-1; 10 bases match TRBD1. Germline CDR1 and CDR2: MNHEY and SMNVEV (reference sequence). The CDR3 sequence is 12 residues long. V shed 6 bases, J shed 8 bases, and the junction held 1 base outside the gene matches. CDR3 DNA: TGTGCCAGCAGCGGACAGGGGGATGAGCAGTTCTTC. Translation: CASSGQGDEQFF.

DNA of the CDR3: TGTGCCAGCAGCAAAAAAGGGGTTGGGGGGAATGAGCAGTTCTTC. Its protein is CASSKKGVGGNEQFF. The chain employs TRBV11-3 and TRBJ2-1; D possibly corresponds to TRBD2 (6 bases). This CDR3 region has 15 residues. With 5 bases removed from V and 7 bases from J, the gap between germline ends came to 18 bases. Germline V gene sequence: CDR1 SGHNT, CDR2 YENEEA. The variable domain in full, completed from reference TRBV11-3 and TRBJ2-1, reads EAGVVQSPRYKIIEKKQPVAFWCNPISGHNTLYWYLQNLGQGPELLIRYENEEAVDDSQLPKDRFSAERLKGVDSTLKIQPAELGDSAVYLCASSKKGVGGNEQFFGPGTRLTVL.

The chain combines TRBV7-9 with TRBJ2-7; 12 bases are shared with TRBD2. The CDR3 is 15 residues long. V lost 5 bases, J lost 2 bases, and 4 bases stayed unmatched. Germline V gives CDR1 SEHNR, CDR2 FQNEAQ (reference sequence). In DNA form, the CDR3 reads TGTGCCAGCAGCGTACTAGCGGGAGGAACCTACGAGCAGTACTTC. Translation gives CASSVLAGGTYEQYF.

The CDR3 DNA is TGTGCCAGCAGTGAACTGGACGCGACTAGTCCCAATGAGCAGTTCTTC. This encodes CASSELDATSPNEQFF. The V gene is TRBV6-1, the J gene TRBJ2-1; TRBD2 is a possible D gene (6 bases). V shed 2 bases and J shed 6 bases, with 17 bases lying between them. CDR3 size: 16 residues. The germline V gene has CDR1 MNHNS and CDR2 SASEGT.

This chain connects TRBV6-5 to TRBJ2-5; D might be TRBD2 (5 bases). Germline CDR1 reads MNHEY; CDR2 reads SVGAGI. The CDR3 has 13 residues. Trimming cost V 7 bases and J 5 bases, with 14 bases left between them. The CDR3 sequence: CASKESRGETQYF. In DNA form, the CDR3 reads TGTGCCAGCAAGGAGAGCCGCGGGGAGACCCAGTACTTC.

The gene calls are TRBV28 and TRBJ1-4, with D possibly TRBD1 on 5 matching bases. Germline CDR1 is MDHEN and CDR2 is SYDVKM. V lost 3 bases to trimming and J lost 8 bases, with 13 bases between them. The CDR3 consists of 14 residues. This CDR3 is CASSFSGLGEKLFF. The CDR3 nucleotides are TGTGCCAGCAGTTTTTCAGGGTTGGGGGAAAAACTGTTTTTT.

The chain carries TRBV10-2 and TRBJ2-7; 7 nucleotides match TRBD2. The CDR3 is 15 amino acids. The V gene's germline CDR1 is WSHSY and CDR2 SAAADI. V shed 6 bases and J 0 bases; nucleotides not matched to a gene: 8. Here the CDR3 DNA reads TGCGCCAGCAGGACGGCTAGCGGAACCTCCTACGAGCAGTACTTC. This translates into CASRTASGTSYEQYF.

The V and J genes are TRBV15 and TRBJ2-7; 12 bases map to TRBD2. This CDR3 region has 17 residues. Trimming cost V 1 base and J 7 bases; bases outside gene matches: 11. The germline V gene encodes CDR1 LNHNV and CDR2 YYDKDF (reference sequence). DNA for the CDR3: TGTGCCACCAGCAGAGGTCTAGCGGGAGGGCCAAGCTGTGAGCAGTACTTC. It codes for CATSRGLAGGPSCEQYF.

This clone has a single count. The V call is TRBV9, the J call TRBJ2-1, with 7 bases that match TRBD2. Germline values: CDR1 SGDLS, CDR2 YYNGEE. The CDR3 is 15 amino acids. J gave up 4 bases and V 3 bases, and 7 bases lay outside the gene matches. For the CDR3, the DNA is TGTGCCAGCAGCGAGACTAGCATAGGGTACAATGAGCAGTTCTTC. Residues: CASSETSIGYNEQFF.

The chain is built from TRBV7-8 and TRBJ2-5, with D maybe TRBD2 (6 bases). The CDR3 is 10 residues long. The germline CDR1 and CDR2 sequences are SGHVS and FQNEAQ. Trimming took off 10 bases at V and 4 bases at J, with 7 bases between the two ends. The CDR3 DNA reads as TGTGCCACGCGGGGAGAGACCCAGTACTTC. Translating gives CATRGETQYF.

V gene TRBV28 combines with J gene TRBJ1-2, with 10 bases that match TRBD1. Trimming at V came to 6 bases and at J to 6 bases, leaving 7 bases not matched to a gene. CDR1 is MDHEN, CDR2 SYDVKM, per germline. The CDR3 loop spans 14 amino acids. CDR3 in DNA: TGTGCCAGCAGCCCTAAGACAGGGGGCGATGGCTACACCTTC. Its translation is CASSPKTGGDGYTF.

The CDR3 is CASSQESRGSSYEQYF. The CDR3 nucleotides are TGCGCCAGCAGCCAAGAGTCACGAGGGAGCTCCTACGAGCAGTACTTC. The rearrangement uses TRBV4-3 and TRBJ2-7; a weak D match, TRBD2 (5 bases). Trimming removed 0 bases from V and 0 bases from J, with 12 bases in between. The CDR3 has 16 residues. Germline V gene data show CDR1 as LGHNA and CDR2 as YSLEER.

The chain links TRBV10-1 to TRBJ2-3; possible D gene TRBD2, 6 bases. The CDR3 loop spans 15 amino acids. Germline CDR1 WNHNN, CDR2 SYGVQD (reference sequence). The V and J ends lost 6 bases and 0 bases respectively, with 13 bases between them. The CDR3 region is CASRPGLISTDTQYF. The DNA for the CDR3 is TGCGCCAGCAGACCGGGACTTATTAGCACAGATACGCAGTATTTT.